Listed below are T cell receptor beta chains from one sample, sequenced in a study of blood T cell repertoires in COVID-19. TCRdb keeps only in-frame clones here, not all; method: immunoSEQ multiplex PCR. Of 140,000 to 150,000 clones listed, about 82% are singletons. Sequencing was done on a sample of PBMCs or T cells enriched from blood (not recorded which). These receptors all stem from a woman in her forties who had recovered from COVID-19. Both conserved end residues are part of each CDR3. Clone size is stated in some rows and not others, as once, few, many or a class when expanded.

clone_size v_call cdr3_aa
. TRBV27 CASSFGTSPHNEQFF
. TRBV6-1 CASSDDSSNEKLFF
. TRBV7-6 CASSQYRTGPNPSPLPNYGYTF
. TRBV15 CATSRAGGPLHF
. TRBV5-4 CASRPTGYYGYTF
. TRBV5-1 CASSPRTAVQETQYF
. TRBV7-8 CASSRGWGGAYEETQYF
. TRBV5-1 CASSLSTVLAGVVDEQFF
. TRBV19 CASSSGRAAYEQYF
. TRBV29-1 CSVLVLAGTDTQYF
. TRBV4-1 CASSQAYRGLNQPQHF
. TRBV9 CASSVTGGSLNSPLHF
. TRBV6-1 CASSELWSTYNEQFF
. TRBV30 CAWGPAGRRNTEAFF
. TRBV12-5 CASGLASGYDTGELFF
few TRBV28 CASMGQGTFLRGYTF
. TRBV5-1 CASRDSGDLNEQFF
. TRBV3-1/TRBV3-2 CASSQNRGLGEKLFF
. TRBV14 CASSQEGGYEQYF
once TRBV5-6 CASSVYRERGAEAFF
. TRBV5-4 CASSPTGREQFF
. TRBV6-5 CASALAGPYNEQFF
. TRBV4-1 CASSHGGEQYF
. TRBV18 CASSPNPGTGNTIYF
. TRBV9 CASSPGTGWNEKLFF
. TRBV3-1/TRBV3-2 CASSQESLSGNTIYF
. TRBV7-9 CASSSPPGEGRNEQYF
. TRBV9 CASSVDSGLETQYF
. TRBV14 CASSQDRTSWVGEQYF
once TRBV2 CASSETSGANVLTF
. TRBV12-3/TRBV12-4 CASSVPQGNGYTF
. TRBV4-1 CASSRGGGTDTQYF
few TRBV9 CASSVGRELFF
. TRBV6-1 CASSEIGGGATDTQYF
. TRBV3-1/TRBV3-2 CASSRGRGLGEQYF
. TRBV2 CASSPDTSIAEAFF
. TRBV5-1 CASRNRDRGRETQYF
few TRBV10-3 CAIGGDYGYTF
. TRBV3-1/TRBV3-2 CASSQAGLANIYEQYF
. TRBV4-1 CASSLRQVDTNTGELFF